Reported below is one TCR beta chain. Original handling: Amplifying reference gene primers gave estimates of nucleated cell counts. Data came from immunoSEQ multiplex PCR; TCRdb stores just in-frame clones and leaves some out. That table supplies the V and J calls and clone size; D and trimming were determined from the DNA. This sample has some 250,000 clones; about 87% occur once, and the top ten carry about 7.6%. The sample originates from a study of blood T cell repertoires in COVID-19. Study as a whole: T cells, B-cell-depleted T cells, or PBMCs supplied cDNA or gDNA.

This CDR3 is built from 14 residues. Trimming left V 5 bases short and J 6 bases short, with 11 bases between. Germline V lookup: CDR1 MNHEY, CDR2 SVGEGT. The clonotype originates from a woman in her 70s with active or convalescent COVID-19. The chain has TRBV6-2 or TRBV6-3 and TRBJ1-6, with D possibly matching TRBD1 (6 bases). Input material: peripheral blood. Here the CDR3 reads CASSRDKVNSPLHF. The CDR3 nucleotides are TGTGCCAGCAGTCGGGACAAAGTTAATTCACCCCTCCACTTT.